This is a list of T cell receptor beta chains from one sample in a study of PD-L1 blockade in urothelial cancer. The protocol was immunoSEQ multiplex PCR, while the TCRdb copy is restricted to in-frame clones and leaves out a portion. This sample has 38,000 or so clones; around 83% occur once, and the top ten carry roughly 16%. The specimen was PBMCs, collected around atezolizumab (anti-PD-L1) treatment. Every receptor here comes from a man aged 55 to 70 with urothelial cancer. Both conserved end residues are part of each CDR3. Each record gives: V gene, clone size, CDR3 length, D gene, J gene, CDR3 protein, CDR3 DNA. The D gene is left open where the match is weak. The size field is filled for only some rows; it gives once, few, many or a size class.

V: TRBV5-8
size: NA
length: 14
D: TRBD1
J: TRBJ2-3
CDR3: CASSLDRGTDTQYF
DNA: TGTGCCAGCAGCTTGGACAGGGGGACAGATACGCAGTATTTT

V: TRBV4-1
size: NA
length: 14
D: NA
J: TRBJ1-4
CDR3: CASSQGRADEKLFF
DNA: TGCGCCAGCAGCCAAGGCAGGGCTGATGAAAAACTGTTTTTT

V: TRBV5-4
size: NA
length: 16
D: NA
J: TRBJ1-1
CDR3: CASSARTTNLNTEAFF
DNA: TGTGCCAGCAGCGCGAGGACAACCAACCTGAACACTGAAGCTTTCTTT

V: TRBV7-2
size: NA
length: 15
D: TRBD1
J: TRBJ1-5
CDR3: CASSLPGQGAQPQHF
DNA: TGTGCCAGCAGCTTACCGGGACAGGGAGCTCAGCCCCAGCATTTT

V: TRBV5-6
size: NA
length: 12
D: NA
J: TRBJ2-3
CDR3: CASRRGGDTQYF
DNA: TGTGCCAGCAGGCGTGGAGGGGATACGCAGTATTTT

V: TRBV19
size: NA
length: 14
D: NA
J: TRBJ1-2
CDR3: CASSIEAGYYGYTF
DNA: TGTGCCAGTAGTATAGAAGCAGGATACTATGGCTACACCTTC

V: TRBV28
size: NA
length: 16
D: NA
J: TRBJ2-1
CDR3: CASSSPSSGNYNEQFF
DNA: TGTGCCAGCAGTTCCCCCTCCAGCGGCAATTACAATGAGCAGTTCTTC

V: TRBV2
size: NA
length: 14
D: NA
J: TRBJ1-3
CDR3: CARRRGTSGNTIYF
DNA: TGTGCTAGACGAAGGGGCACCTCTGGAAACACCATATATTTT

V: TRBV5-1
size: NA
length: 15
D: TRBD1
J: TRBJ1-1
CDR3: CASSYGGTGNTEAFF
DNA: TGCGCCAGCAGCTACGGAGGGACAGGGAACACTGAAGCTTTCTTT

V: TRBV28
size: NA
length: 12
D: TRBD1
J: TRBJ1-4
CDR3: CASSDDRGGMFF
DNA: TGTGCCAGCAGTGATGACAGGGGAGGGATGTTTTTT

V: TRBV6-4
size: NA
length: 16
D: TRBD1
J: TRBJ1-5
CDR3: CASSDERTGVHQPQHF
DNA: TGTGCCAGCAGTGACGAACGGACAGGGGTTCATCAGCCCCAGCATTTT

V: TRBV5-1
size: NA
length: 18
D: NA
J: TRBJ2-7
CDR3: CASSLVRGLAAVSYEQYF
DNA: TGCGCCAGCAGCTTGGTGCGAGGCCTGGCCGCGGTCTCCTACGAGCAGTACTTC

V: TRBV5-6
size: NA
length: 14
D: NA
J: TRBJ1-5
CDR3: CASSLGHRNQPQHF
DNA: TGTGCCAGCAGCTTGGGACATCGGAATCAGCCCCAGCATTTT

V: TRBV21-1
size: NA
length: 11
D: NA
J: TRBJ1-5
CDR3: CASRSNQPQHF
DNA: TGTGCCAGCAGATCAAATCAGCCCCAGCATTTT

V: TRBV6-5
size: few
length: 14
D: NA
J: TRBJ1-3
CDR3: CASSSTGSRNTIYF
DNA: TGTGCCAGCAGTTCCACAGGGAGTAGAAACACCATATATTTT

V: TRBV5-1
size: NA
length: 14
D: TRBD1
J: TRBJ1-2
CDR3: CASSLERTGYGYTF
DNA: TGCGCCAGCAGCTTGGAAAGGACAGGCTATGGCTACACCTTC

V: TRBV7-9
size: NA
length: 13
D: NA
J: TRBJ2-5
CDR3: CASSLAGAETQYF
DNA: TGTGCCAGCAGCTTAGCAGGGGCAGAGACCCAGTACTTC

V: TRBV5-4
size: NA
length: 15
D: TRBD2
J: TRBJ2-7
CDR3: CASSFNLAGGSEQYF
DNA: TGTGCCAGCAGCTTTAACCTAGCGGGAGGTAGTGAGCAGTACTTC

V: TRBV11-2
size: NA
length: 16
D: TRBD2
J: TRBJ2-5
CDR3: CASSSGLAGAQETQYF
DNA: TGTGCCAGCAGCTCGGGACTAGCGGGGGCCCAAGAGACCCAGTACTTC

V: TRBV4-2
size: NA
length: 14
D: NA
J: TRBJ1-5
CDR3: CASSQDAAGQPQHF
DNA: TGTGCCAGCAGCCAAGATGCGGCGGGGCAGCCCCAGCATTTT

V: TRBV6-5
size: few
length: 13
D: NA
J: TRBJ2-7
CDR3: CASRRVLGYEQYF
DNA: TGTGCCAGCCGCAGGGTTCTCGGCTACGAGCAGTACTTC

V: TRBV18
size: NA
length: 16
D: TRBD1
J: TRBJ1-1
CDR3: CASSSWTGTLTTEAFF
DNA: TGTGCCAGCTCATCTTGGACAGGGACCCTAACCACTGAAGCTTTCTTT

V: TRBV30
size: few
length: 13
D: NA
J: TRBJ1-5
CDR3: CAWSATGPQPQHF
DNA: TGTGCCTGGAGTGCCACAGGGCCTCAGCCCCAGCATTTT

V: TRBV19
size: NA
length: 15
D: NA
J: TRBJ2-1
CDR3: CASSIFQGGVNEQFF
DNA: TGTGCCAGTAGTATCTTCCAGGGTGGGGTCAATGAGCAGTTCTTC

V: TRBV28
size: NA
length: 13
D: NA
J: TRBJ2-3
CDR3: CASSSGIGGTQYF
DNA: TGTGCCAGCAGCTCCGGGATAGGGGGTACGCAGTATTTT

V: TRBV19
size: few
length: 13
D: NA
J: TRBJ1-1
CDR3: CASSTVLNTEAFF
DNA: TGTGCCAGTAGTACTGTCTTGAACACTGAAGCTTTCTTT

V: TRBV7-2
size: NA
length: 11
D: NA
J: TRBJ2-5
CDR3: CASSPKETQYF
DNA: TGTGCCAGCAGCCCCAAAGAGACCCAGTACTTC

V: TRBV7-2
size: NA
length: 16
D: TRBD1
J: TRBJ2-3
CDR3: CASSLLRGFPTDTQYF
DNA: TGTGCCAGCAGCTTACTCAGGGGGTTCCCCACAGATACGCAGTATTTT

V: TRBV15
size: NA
length: 13
D: NA
J: TRBJ2-6
CDR3: CATSGDRANVLTF
DNA: TGTGCCACCAGCGGAGACAGGGCCAACGTCCTGACTTTC

V: TRBV20-1
size: NA
length: 11
D: NA
J: TRBJ2-3
CDR3: CSADSTDTQYF
DNA: TGCAGTGCCGACTCCACAGATACGCAGTATTTT

V: TRBV19
size: NA
length: 15
D: TRBD2
J: TRBJ2-7
CDR3: CASSRTSGSSYEQYF
DNA: TGTGCCAGTAGTCGGACTAGCGGGAGCTCCTACGAGCAGTACTTC

V: TRBV5-1
size: NA
length: 15
D: NA
J: TRBJ1-1
CDR3: CASSFGGGAVAEAFF
DNA: TGCGCCAGCAGCTTTGGAGGGGGGGCGGTAGCTGAAGCTTTCTTT

V: TRBV15
size: NA
length: 14
D: NA
J: TRBJ1-2
CDR3: CATSRPGSSYGYTF
DNA: TGTGCCACCAGCAGACCAGGGTCTAGCTATGGCTACACCTTC

V: TRBV5-1
size: NA
length: 15
D: NA
J: TRBJ2-5
CDR3: CASSLGRNQGETQYF
DNA: TGCGCCAGCAGCTTGGGTCGAAACCAGGGGGAGACCCAGTACTTC

V: TRBV11-2
size: NA
length: 17
D: TRBD2
J: TRBJ2-5
CDR3: CASSLPPGLAGDETQYF
DNA: TGTGCCAGCAGCTTACCCCCGGGACTAGCGGGAGACGAGACCCAGTACTTC

V: TRBV2
size: NA
length: 18
D: NA
J: TRBJ2-1
CDR3: CASSEDGVGSGAYNEQFF
DNA: TGTGCCAGCAGTGAAGACGGGGTCGGGAGTGGGGCCTACAATGAGCAGTTCTTC

V: TRBV27
size: NA
length: 15
D: TRBD2
J: TRBJ2-2
CDR3: CASTRLAGELGELFF
DNA: TGTGCCAGCACCCGCCTAGCGGGAGAGTTAGGGGAGCTGTTTTTT

V: TRBV27
size: NA
length: 13
D: NA
J: TRBJ2-5
CDR3: CASSWGRAETQYF
DNA: TGTGCCAGCAGTTGGGGCAGGGCCGAGACCCAGTACTTC

V: TRBV6-1
size: NA
length: 13
D: NA
J: TRBJ2-7
CDR3: CASSQTDFYEQYF
DNA: TGTGCCAGCAGTCAGACAGACTTCTACGAGCAGTACTTC

V: TRBV2
size: NA
length: 16
D: NA
J: TRBJ2-1
CDR3: CASSVQSGGSYNEQFF
DNA: TGTGCCAGCAGTGTTCAATCCGGGGGTTCCTACAATGAGCAGTTCTTC

V: TRBV7-9
size: NA
length: 13
D: TRBD1
J: TRBJ2-7
CDR3: CAQDTGGSYEQYF
DNA: TGTGCCCAGGATACAGGGGGCTCCTACGAGCAGTACTTC

V: TRBV30
size: NA
length: 11
D: TRBD2
J: TRBJ2-7
CDR3: CAYQRETEQYF
DNA: TGTGCCTACCAGCGGGAGACGGAGCAGTACTTC

V: TRBV27
size: NA
length: 13
D: NA
J: TRBJ2-7
CDR3: CASAPRGSYEQYF
DNA: TGTGCCAGCGCCCCGCGGGGCTCCTACGAGCAGTACTTC

V: TRBV7-2
size: NA
length: 14
D: TRBD2
J: TRBJ2-1
CDR3: CASSLFGDYIEQFF
DNA: TGTGCCAGCAGCTTATTTGGGGACTACATCGAGCAGTTCTTC

V: TRBV11-2
size: once
length: 16
D: TRBD1
J: TRBJ1-1
CDR3: CASSHGQGIRNTEAFF
DNA: TGTGCCAGCAGCCACGGACAGGGGATTAGGAACACTGAAGCTTTCTTT

V: TRBV5-1
size: NA
length: 13
D: NA
J: TRBJ2-2
CDR3: CASSLPNTGELFF
DNA: TGCGCCAGCAGCCTCCCTAACACCGGGGAGCTGTTTTTT

V: TRBV13
size: NA
length: 16
D: NA
J: TRBJ1-1
CDR3: CASSLRWEGLGTEAFF
DNA: TGTGCCAGCAGCCTAAGGTGGGAGGGGCTTGGGACTGAAGCTTTCTTT

V: TRBV29-1
size: NA
length: 14
D: TRBD2
J: TRBJ2-1
CDR3: CSAPRPGTIYEQFF
DNA: TGCAGCGCCCCACGGCCAGGGACTATCTATGAGCAGTTCTTC

V: TRBV6-1
size: NA
length: 15
D: TRBD1
J: TRBJ2-1
CDR3: CASSEMGQVYNEQFF
DNA: TGTGCCAGCAGTGAAATGGGACAGGTCTACAATGAGCAGTTCTTC